This T cell receptor beta chain came from a study of sequential checkpoint blockade in melanoma. On the study more broadly: After nivolumab or ipilimumab alone, around 24 patients had week-13 rebiopsies.

Treatment in this sample: randomized to nivolumab then ipilimumab (arm A) or the reverse (arm B). No patient had prior DNA-damaging chemotherapy. The CDR3 consists of 13 residues. The germline V gene encodes CDR1 LGHNT and CDR2 FRNRAP. Generated by immunoSEQ multiplex PCR, the TCRdb table keeps only in-frame clones and is missing some. The data show 35,000 to 40,000 clones, over 30% seen once. This clone was seen many times. This chain links TRBV12-5 with TRBJ1-2; D unresolved. The source was tumor tissue (inferred from file names), collected from a patient given nivolumab and ipilimumab in sequence. The clonotype comes from a human donor with melanoma. This CDR3 reads CASRPRGPEGYTF. In DNA, the CDR3 is TGTGCCAGCCGACCTAGAGGCCCCGAAGGCTACACCTTC.